These 30 T cell receptor beta chains share one sample of origin, sequenced in a study of T-cell memory formation after mild COVID-19. TCRdb analysed the 5' RACE reads with MiXCR anew, one entry per CDR3 protein. Here the sample spans more than 350,000 distinct CDR3 sequences, about 21% being singletons. Sequencing was done on a sample of PBMCs or a T cell subset sorted from them (not recorded which). Source of these receptors: an adult woman who had mild COVID-19 (a few samples of this study predate the infection). Cell type and time point are not known.

The table lists this clonotype with a few counts. The V call is TRBV12-3 or TRBV12-4, the J call TRBJ1-4, with 7 bases that match TRBD1. The CDR3 length is 17 residues. Unmatched junction bases numbered 9, after V lost 5 bases and J lost 0 bases. CDR3 in amino acids: CASSTTRTGATNEKLFF. Written as DNA, the CDR3 is TGTGCCAGCAGTACAACCCGGACAGGCGCAACTAATGAAAAACTGTTTTTT.

The chain has TRBV2 and TRBJ2-1, with 13 positions matching TRBD2. Trimming took 1 base from V and 6 from J; bases not matched to a gene: 6. In germline, CDR1 is SNHLY, CDR2 FYNNEI. This CDR3 comprises 17 residues. The chain's CDR3 is CASSEELAGGPGNEQFF. CDR3 DNA sequence: TGTGCCAGCAGTGAAGAACTAGCGGGGGGGCCGGGCAATGAGCAGTTCTTC.

This clonotype was counted between two and nine times. The chain uses TRBV12-3 or TRBV12-4 and TRBJ2-7, with D perhaps assigned TRBD1 or TRBD2 (5 bases each). CDR3 size: 13 residues. The V end was cut by 1 base, the J end by 4 bases, with 8 bases between. CDR3 DNA: TGTGCCAGCAGTTTAGGAGGGGAGTACGAGCAGTACTTC. It is translated as CASSLGGEYEQYF.

The V call is TRBV9, the J call TRBJ2-1; D is ambiguous. V was trimmed by 0 bases and J by 7 bases, leaving 11 bases between them. The length of the CDR3 is 14 residues. Looked up from germline, CDR1 is SGDLS and CDR2 is YYNGEE. CDR3: CASSVDSNGNEQFF. For the CDR3, the DNA is TGTGCCAGCAGCGTAGATTCGAACGGTAATGAGCAGTTCTTC.

The chain couples TRBV29-1 to TRBJ2-2; TRBD2 agrees at 7 bases. Losses at the gene ends were 5 bases for V and 5 bases for J; bases not matched to a gene: 14. Germline V gives CDR1 SQVTM, CDR2 ANQGSEA. The CDR3 is made up of 16 amino acids. CDR3 region: CSVTLWAGAATGELFF. The CDR3 DNA reads TGCAGCGTTACTCTCTGGGCGGGAGCCGCAACCGGGGAGCTGTTTTTT.

V usage is TRBV7-2 and J usage is TRBJ2-2, with D possibly TRBD1 on 5 matching bases. The CDR3 has 15 residues. The germline CDR1 and CDR2 sequences are SGHTA and FQGNSA. The V and J ends lost 4 bases and 0 bases respectively, with 9 bases between them. The CDR3, as DNA: TGTGCCAGCAGCTCTGACAGAGCGAACACCGGGGAGCTGTTTTTT. Protein: CASSSDRANTGELFF.

The chain recombines TRBV12-3 or TRBV12-4 with TRBJ1-3; D is uncertain. The CDR3 covers 14 residues. V was clipped by 6 bases and J by 3 bases, with 12 bases between them. The CDR3 reads CASSTVLSGNTIYF. CDR3 sequence (DNA): TGTGCCAGCAGCACGGTCTTAAGTGGAAACACCATATATTTT.

This clonotype was observed many times. The rearrangement links TRBV7-9 to TRBJ2-5; TRBD1 matches at 10 bases. Germline values: CDR1 SEHNR, CDR2 FQNEAQ (reference sequence). This CDR3 is built from 14 residues. V was clipped by 1 base and J by 4 bases; unmatched bases: 0. The CDR3 spells CASSLGTGGETQYF. The CDR3 DNA is TGTGCCAGCAGCTTAGGGACAGGGGGAGAGACCCAGTACTTC. The full variable domain, with the rest looked up from reference TRBV7-9 and TRBJ2-5, is DTGVSQNPRHKITKRGQNVTFRCDPISEHNRLYWYRQTLGQGPEFLTYFQNEAQLEKSRLLSDRFSAERPKGSFSTLEIQRTEQGDSAMYLCASSLGTGGETQYFGPGTRLLVL.

The CDR3 DNA sequence: TGCAGTGGAAGACTAGCGGGAGGGCCCACAGATACGCAGTATTTT. Its translation: CSGRLAGGPTDTQYF. The rearrangement links TRBV20-1 to TRBJ2-3; the match to TRBD2 covers 14 bases. CDR3 size: 15 residues. Unmatched junction bases numbered 5, after V lost 7 bases and J lost 2 bases. Per the germline V gene, CDR1 is DFQATT and CDR2 is SNEGSKA (reference sequence).

The V and J genes are TRBV12-3 or TRBV12-4 and TRBJ2-2, with 8 bases that match TRBD1. The CDR3 consists of 21 residues. The V segment lost 4 bases and the J segment 3 bases; nucleotides outside the gene matches: 22. The CDR3 DNA reads TGTGCCAGCAGTTCACAATCTGTAATCTATACAGGGGGTCGATACACCGGGGAGCTGTTTTTT. Its translation is CASSSQSVIYTGGRYTGELFF.

This clonotype appeared a few times. The rearrangement links TRBV24-1 to TRBJ2-7; the match to TRBD1 covers 9 bases. There are 15 residues in the CDR3. With 2 bases clipped from V and 5 bases from J, the junction kept 6 bases outside the gene matches. In germline, CDR1 is KGHDR, CDR2 SFDVKD. The CDR3 coding sequence is TGTGCCACCAGTGATTCTCCGGGACAGGGAAACGAGCAGTACTTC. It translates to CATSDSPGQGNEQYF.

This clonotype turned up a few times. V is TRBV21-1 and J is TRBJ2-7; TRBD2 was called by the table and not checked on the DNA. TRBV21-1 is a pseudogene segment. The CDR3 is 16 amino acids. CDR3 bases: TGTGCCAGCAGCGACCTCGGGACTAGCGGGAGTAGCGAGCAGTACTTC. This codes for CASSDLGTSGSSEQYF.

This chain connects TRBV20-1 to TRBJ1-2; D perhaps matches TRBD1 (5 bases). The V gene's germline CDR1 is DFQATT and CDR2 SNEGSKA (reference sequence). This CDR3 spans 13 amino acids. The ends were cut back, 4 bases at V and 0 bases at J, with 9 bases in the middle. CDR3 sequence (DNA): TGCAGTGCTATGGGACCTTCTAACTATGGCTACACCTTC. This translates into CSAMGPSNYGYTF.

This rearrangement joins TRBV6-5 to TRBJ2-7; the match to TRBD1 covers 7 bases. Looked up from germline, CDR1 is MNHEY and CDR2 is SVGAGI. Trimming cost V 3 bases and J 3 bases; bases outside gene matches: 8. The CDR3 loop spans 15 amino acids. The CDR3 reads CASSYLQGQNYEQYF. The CDR3 DNA reads TGTGCCAGCAGTTATTTACAGGGGCAAAACTACGAGCAGTACTTC.

The rearrangement links TRBV19 to TRBJ1-5, with D possibly being TRBD1 (6 bases). The CDR3 spans 15 residues. The ends were cut back, 2 bases at V and 0 bases at J, with 8 bases in the middle. The germline V gene encodes CDR1 LNHDA and CDR2 SQIVND (reference sequence). The CDR3 sequence is CASSITGTSNQPQHF. In nucleotides, the CDR3 is TGTGCCAGTAGTATAACAGGGACTAGCAATCAGCCCCAGCATTTT.

As concerns this clonotype: The germline gene is not matched at one end of the junction; a read error may be the cause. This sequence joins TRBV7-1 and TRBJ2-1, with 7 bases lining up with TRBD2. TRBV7-1 is recorded as an ORF, its role being uncertain. This CDR3 comprises 11 residues. CDR3 DNA sequence: TGTGCCAGCAGCCCAGCGGGGGAGCAGTTCTTC. Protein sequence: CASSPAGEQFF.

The gene calls are TRBV29-1 and TRBJ2-2; TRBD2 is a possible D gene (6 bases). Per germline, CDR1 SQVTM and CDR2 ANQGSEA. V was pared by 6 bases and J by 6 bases, with 11 bases between. This CDR3 spans 12 amino acids. The CDR3 sequence: CSVGGPSGELFF. CDR3 DNA: TGCAGCGTGGGGGGACCCTCCGGGGAGCTGTTTTTT.

The chain couples TRBV7-3 to TRBJ1-1; D gene uncertain. Germline V gene data show CDR1 as SGHTA and CDR2 as FQGTGA. The V end lost 5 bases, the J end lost 6 bases, and 10 bases lay between the germline ends. The length of the CDR3 is 12 residues. In nucleotides, the CDR3 is TGTGCCAGCAGCCCCCTGAGCCCTGAAGCTTTCTTT. Its translation: CASSPLSPEAFF.

This clonotype was picked up many times. The chain links TRBV6-4 to TRBJ2-1; perhaps TRBD2 as D (6 bases). The germline gives CDR1 MRHNA, CDR2 SNTAGT. Trimming cost V 6 bases and J 4 bases, with 10 bases left between them. There are 13 residues in the CDR3. This CDR3 is CASSRERYNEQFF. CDR3 in DNA: TGTGCCAGCAGCCGGGAGCGGTACAATGAGCAGTTCTTC.

The genes are TRBV6-5 and TRBJ1-2; perhaps TRBD1 as D (5 bases). Per the germline V gene, CDR1 is MNHEY and CDR2 is SVGAGI. Trimming took 4 bases from V and 7 from J, leaving 13 bases between them. CDR3 length equals 13 residues. CDR3 region: CASSSRGSAGYTF. The CDR3 DNA is TGTGCCAGCAGTTCAAGGGGATCTGCTGGCTACACCTTC.

This clonotype was counted at least ten times. V gene TRBV5-6 combines with J gene TRBJ2-7, with 8 bases that match TRBD2. Germline V gene lookup returns CDR1 SGHDT and CDR2 YYEEEE. This CDR3 is built from 16 residues. Germline trimming cut 4 bases from V and 3 bases from J; bases unmatched to any gene: 12. CDR3 coding DNA: TGTGCCAGCAGCCCCCTGGTGGCTAGCGGGTTCTACGAGCAGTACTTC. It yields the protein CASSPLVASGFYEQYF.

This chain links TRBV3-1 with TRBJ2-3; D is uncertain. CDR1 and CDR2 from the germline V gene are LGHDT and YNNKEL (reference sequence). This CDR3 spans 13 amino acids. Trimming stripped 3 bases from V and 3 bases from J, with 7 bases between. The CDR3 DNA is TGTGCCAGCAGCCACGTTAGTACAGATACGCAGTATTTT. Its protein is CASSHVSTDTQYF.

The V and J genes are TRBV28 and TRBJ2-7; D possibly corresponds to TRBD2 (6 bases). CDR3 size: 15 residues. Per the germline V gene, CDR1 is MDHEN and CDR2 is SYDVKM. V was trimmed by 1 base and J by 2 bases, leaving 12 bases between them. The CDR3 loop is CASSLFGTATYEQYF. In nucleotides, the CDR3 is TGTGCCAGCAGTTTATTTGGGACTGCTACCTACGAGCAGTACTTC.

The V call is TRBV29-1, the J call TRBJ2-7, with 7 bases fitting TRBD1. After removal of 6 bases from V and 6 bases from J, the junction contained 14 bases not matched to a gene. This CDR3 spans 14 amino acids. Germline V lookup: CDR1 SQVTM, CDR2 ANQGSEA. The CDR3: CSVATPRQGPEQYF. The CDR3 DNA reads as TGCAGCGTAGCCACCCCCCGACAGGGCCCCGAGCAGTACTTC.

There are a few counts of this clonotype. This sequence joins TRBV29-1 and TRBJ1-2, with TRBD1 identical over 9 bases. Germline CDR1 SQVTM, CDR2 ANQGSEA. Trimming cost V 8 bases and J 8 bases; bases outside gene matches: 12. The CDR3 loop spans 13 amino acids. The CDR3 loop reads CSSGTGTDVGYTF. The CDR3 coding sequence is TGCAGCTCGGGGACAGGGACGGACGTAGGCTACACCTTC.

The V gene is TRBV6-2 or TRBV6-3, the J gene TRBJ2-5; D unclear. V was trimmed by 5 bases and J by 3 bases, leaving 10 bases between them. The V gene's germline CDR1 is MNHEY and CDR2 SVGEGT. The CDR3 extends over 13 amino acids. The CDR3 DNA is TGTGCCAGCAGTCCGCCCAGCGAAGAGACCCAGTACTTC. Its translation: CASSPPSEETQYF.

The chain couples TRBV7-9 to TRBJ1-1; the match to TRBD1 covers 11 bases. This CDR3 contains 15 residues. The germline CDR1 and CDR2 sequences are SEHNR and FQNEAQ (reference sequence). V shed 5 bases, J shed 4 bases, and the junction held 6 bases outside the gene matches. CDR3 coding DNA: TGTGCCAGCAGCCAAAGGGGGACAGGGGGCACTGAAGCTTTCTTT. Protein sequence: CASSQRGTGGTEAFF.

This sequence joins TRBV5-5 and TRBJ1-1; TRBD1 might be the D (6 bases). Germline CDR1 SGHKS, CDR2 YYEKEE (reference sequence). The V end lost 0 bases, the J end lost 6 bases, and 18 bases lay between the germline ends. The CDR3 totals 16 residues. CDR3 DNA: TGTGCCAGCAGCTTGGGGGCAGGGGTGGCCAGGGCTGAAGCTTTCTTT. Translated: CASSLGAGVARAEAFF.

V gene TRBV6-5 combines with J gene TRBJ2-4; D perhaps matches TRBD2 (6 bases). V gave up 3 bases and J gave up 1 base, with 7 bases separating them. CDR3 length equals 14 residues. Germline V gives CDR1 MNHEY, CDR2 SVGAGI. Written as DNA, the CDR3 is TGTGCCAGCAGTTATGGAGGGGCCAAAAACATTCAGTACTTC. Residues: CASSYGGAKNIQYF.

There are a few counts of this clonotype. The rearrangement joins TRBV12-3 or TRBV12-4 to TRBJ1-2; 8 bases are a match to TRBD1. This CDR3 comprises 14 residues. Trimming at V came to 7 bases and at J to 3 bases, leaving 7 bases not matched to a gene. In DNA, the CDR3 is TGTGCCAGCACCAGACAGGGGAAGGACTATGGCTACACCTTC. Protein product: CASTRQGKDYGYTF.